The T cell receptor beta chain described here comes from a study of CD8+ T cells in alopecia areata. About the research overall: A regimen of oral tofacitinib, 5 to 10 mg twice daily, was given to treated patients. Study-level results: More clonal than normal scalp was lesional scalp, particularly alopecia totalis/universalis.

Germline assignment: CDR1 SQVTM and CDR2 ANQGSEA. Trimming took 3 bases from V and 0 from J, leaving 11 bases between them. The CDR3 totals 14 residues. Treatment indicated: oral pan-JAK inhibitor, 5-10 mg twice daily. Starting from PBMCs, sorting isolated CD4+ and CD8+ T cells. Extracted RNA was reverse transcribed into cDNA, the sequencing template. The table came from immunoSEQ multiplex PCR; TCRdb's copy has only in-frame clones and leaves some out. The data hold about 42,000 clones, with 50% to 70% observed a single time. Notes on this clone: Antigen unknown.

V and J are TRBV29-1 and TRBJ1-1; the D is unclear. This TCR came from a human donor with alopecia areata. Material: CD8+ T cells sorted from blood, obtained at week 4, from a patient treated with tofacitinib. CDR3 bases: TGCAGCGTTGATGGAGTTGAGATGAACACTGAAGCTTTCTTT. Protein: CSVDGVEMNTEAFF. The whole variable domain, remainder taken from reference TRBV29-1 and TRBJ1-1, is SAVISQKPSRDICQRGTSLTIQCQVDSQVTMMFWYRQQPGQSLTLIATANQGSEATYESGFVIDKFPISRPNLTFSTLTVSNMSPEDSSIYLCSVDGVEMNTEAFFGQGTRLTVV.